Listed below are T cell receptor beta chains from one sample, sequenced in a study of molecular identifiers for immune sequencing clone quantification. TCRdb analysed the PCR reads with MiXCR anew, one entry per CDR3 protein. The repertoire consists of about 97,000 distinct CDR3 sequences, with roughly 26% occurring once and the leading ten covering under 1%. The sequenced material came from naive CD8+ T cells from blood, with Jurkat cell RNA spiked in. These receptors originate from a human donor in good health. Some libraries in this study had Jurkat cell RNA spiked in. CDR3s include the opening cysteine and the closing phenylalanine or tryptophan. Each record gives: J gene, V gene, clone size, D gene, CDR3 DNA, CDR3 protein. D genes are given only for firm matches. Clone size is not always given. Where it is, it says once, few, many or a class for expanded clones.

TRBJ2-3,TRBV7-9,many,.,TGTGCCAGCAGCTTACCTTCATGGGATACGCAGTATTTT,CASSLPSWDTQYF
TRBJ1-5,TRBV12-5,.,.,TGTGCTAGTGGTTCAAATCAGCCCCAGCATTTT,CASGSNQPQHF
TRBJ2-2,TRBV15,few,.,TGTGCCACCAGCAGGGGTATCGGGGAGCTGTTTTTT,CATSRGIGELFF
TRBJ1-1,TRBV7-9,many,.,TGTGCCAGCAGCAATACAGAGAATACTGAAGCTTTCTTT,CASSNTENTEAFF
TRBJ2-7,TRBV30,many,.,TGTGCCTGGAGTTGGTTCAACTACGAGCAGTACTTC,CAWSWFNYEQYF
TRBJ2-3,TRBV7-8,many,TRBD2,TGTGCCAGCAGCCACAAGACTAGCGGGAGGGAGGATACGCAGTATTTT,CASSHKTSGREDTQYF
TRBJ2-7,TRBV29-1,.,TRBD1,TGCAGCGTAGGGGGCGAAGCGTCGGTTGAGCAGTACTTC,CSVGGEASVEQYF
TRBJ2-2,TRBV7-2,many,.,TGTGCCAGCAGCTTAGGAGTGTCTGTGTCCTTCGGGAGCACCGGGGAGCTGTTTTTT,CASSLGVSVSFGSTGELFF
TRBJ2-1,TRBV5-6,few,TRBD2,TGTGCCAGCACTATAGCGGGAGGGCCTGATGAGCAGTTCTTC,CASTIAGGPDEQFF
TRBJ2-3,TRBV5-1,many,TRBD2,TGCGCCAGCAGCTTGGCCGGTAGCGGGGGCACAGATACGCAGTATTTT,CASSLAGSGGTDTQYF
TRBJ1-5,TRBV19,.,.,TGTGCCAGTAGGAATAGGGACAATAGCAATCAGCCCCAGCATTTT,CASRNRDNSNQPQHF
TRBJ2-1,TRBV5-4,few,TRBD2,TGTGCCAGCAGCCTGAACCTTGGACTAGCGGACTACGATGAGCAGTTCTTC,CASSLNLGLADYDEQFF
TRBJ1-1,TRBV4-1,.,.,TGCGCCCCCCGCCGACGGGGGGGAGGGGAAGGCACTGAAGCTTTCTTT,CAPRRRGGGEGTEAFF
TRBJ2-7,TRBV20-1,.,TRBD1,TGCAGTGCTGCGGGACAGGCAGCCTACGAGCAGTACTTC,CSAAGQAAYEQYF
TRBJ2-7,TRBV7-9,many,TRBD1,TGTGCCAGCACCCAAACCGGGACAGGGGCCAGCGAGCAGTACTTC,CASTQTGTGASEQYF
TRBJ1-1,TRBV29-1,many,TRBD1,TGCAGCGTCCACCCGGGACAGGGGGCGAGGAACACTGAAGCTTTCTTT,CSVHPGQGARNTEAFF
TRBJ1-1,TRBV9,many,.,TGTGCCAGCAGCGTAGTTTCGGACACCCGGGCTTTCTTT,CASSVVSDTRAFF
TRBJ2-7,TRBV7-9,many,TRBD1,TGTGCCAGCACCCCCCAGGTACCGACAGGGAACTACGAGCAGTACTTC,CASTPQVPTGNYEQYF
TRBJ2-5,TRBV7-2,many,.,TGTGCCAGCAGAGAAGCGTACCAAGAGACCCAGTACTTC,CASREAYQETQYF
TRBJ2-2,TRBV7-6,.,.,TGTGCCAGCAGCTCCTCACAGGGTTCCACCGGGGAGCTGTTTTTT,CASSSSQGSTGELFF
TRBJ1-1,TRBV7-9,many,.,TGTGCCAGCAGCTCCCGGGACAATATTAACACTGAAGCTTTCTTT,CASSSRDNINTEAFF
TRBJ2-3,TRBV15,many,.,TGTGCCACCAGCAGAGCCCGCGGCTATACTAGCACAGATACGCAGTATTTT,CATSRARGYTSTDTQYF
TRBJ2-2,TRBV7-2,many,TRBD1,TGTGCCAGCAGCTTAACGGGGACAGGGGGCCCGAACACCGGGGAGCTGTTTTTT,CASSLTGTGGPNTGELFF
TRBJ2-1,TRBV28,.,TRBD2,TGTGCCAGCAGTTGGGGACTAGCGGGAGAGGATGAGCAGTTCTTC,CASSWGLAGEDEQFF
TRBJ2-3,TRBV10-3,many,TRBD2,TGTGCCATCAATAGCGGGGGGGCCAGAGATACGCAGTATTTT,CAINSGGARDTQYF
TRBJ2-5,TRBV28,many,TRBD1,TGTGCCAGCAGAGCGGGACAGGGGAGACTAGAGACCCAGTACTTC,CASRAGQGRLETQYF